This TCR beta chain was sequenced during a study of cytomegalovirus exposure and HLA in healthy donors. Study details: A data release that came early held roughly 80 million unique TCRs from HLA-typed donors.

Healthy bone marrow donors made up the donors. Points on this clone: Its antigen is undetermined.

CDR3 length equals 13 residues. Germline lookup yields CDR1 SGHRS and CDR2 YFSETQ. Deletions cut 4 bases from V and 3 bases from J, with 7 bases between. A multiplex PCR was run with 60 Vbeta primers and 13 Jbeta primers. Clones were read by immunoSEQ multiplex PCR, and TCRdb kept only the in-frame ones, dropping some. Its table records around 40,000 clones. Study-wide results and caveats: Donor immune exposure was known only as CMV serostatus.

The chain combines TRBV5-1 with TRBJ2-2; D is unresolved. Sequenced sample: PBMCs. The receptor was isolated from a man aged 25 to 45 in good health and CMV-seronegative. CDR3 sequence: CASSDSDTGELFF. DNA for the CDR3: TGCGCCAGCAGCGACTCAGACACCGGGGAGCTGTTTTTT.